The TCR beta chain described here comes from a study of CD8+CD57+ T cells in acquired aplastic anemia (dated by TCRdb to the late 2010s). Regarding the research as a whole: DNA extracted from sorted CD4+ and CD8+ cells had a mean of approximately 3 ug, with a range of roughly 0.18 to 27.4 ug. CD8+CD57+ expansion was defined as frequency above the mean frequency observed in healthy subjects.

Spanning cysteine to phenylalanine, the CDR3 consists of 12 amino acids. The DNA shown is the 36-base CDR3, in frame from base 1. For CDR1 and CDR2, the germline V gene lists SNHLY and FYNNEI. After removal of 9 bases from V and 9 bases from J, the junction retains 1 base not matched to a gene. Expansion of CD8+CD57+ cells had been shown by flow cytometry in the patients chosen for sequencing. Severe acquired aplastic anemia was diagnosed in all patients according to International Study of Aplastic Anemia and Agranulocytosis and Camitta criteria. No therapy had been received by the patients at the time of blood sampling. In this study, sorted CD4+ and CD8+ T cells from the blood of healthy subjects and of severe aplastic anemia patients had their TCR repertoires deep-sequenced. Patients were enrolled under clinicaltrials.gov protocols 00001620, 01623167, 00001397, 00071045, 00081523 and 00961064 in the USA. Ficoll-Paque density gradient centrifugation was used to isolate peripheral blood mononuclear cells. Before DNA extraction, CD4+ and CD8+ T cells were sorted by FACS or by magnetic beads.

What the work shows at the level of the full study, not this receptor alone: Between patients and healthy controls, no significant difference in CD8+ Simpson's diversity was found (P=0.060). Although 25 to 30 CD8+ CDR3 sequences were shared by patients and controls, these sequences appeared highly expressed in patients and within the immunodominant clones of patients.

This clonotype was observed a few times. The specificity of this receptor is unknown. No quality values exist for individual bases; no much larger clone is one base distant. Profiling of TCR beta VDJ combinations and CDR3 sequences used genomic DNA as the template. TCR repertoire sequencing was run on an Illumina HiSeq 2000. In the authors' own workflow: Repertoires were assessed using TRBV/TRBJ rearrangement plots, CDR3 size and DJ length profiles, and Simpson's diversity index. Whichever DNA sequence was most abundant in the deep sequencing data was defined as the immunodominant clone. CDR3 amino acid sequences were screened for sharing across subjects and were compared with published repertoires and the VDJdb database. Using fastp trimming at Q25 and MiXCR clonotype assembly, TCRdb reanalyzed the public sequencing data and kept in-frame beta chains. Here each entry gathers all rows of one CDR3 protein and keeps the most common genes and DNA. Clone size and V and J calls follow TCRdb, not the original study. Within this sample are 80,000 to 100,000 distinct CDR3 sequences, with about 66% of them counted one time only. The ten biggest clones cover approximately 60% of the sample.

Sequencing input: sorted CD4+, CD8+, or CD8+CD57+ T cells (not recorded which) from PBMCs. The chain joins TRBV2 to TRBJ2-1, with TRBD2 matching 14 junction bases. The receptor comes from a human donor with aplastic anemia. In nucleotides, the sequence is TGTGCCAGAGGACTAGCGGGAGGTGAGCAGTTCTTC. Its amino acids are CARGLAGGEQFF.